This note documents a single TCR beta chain sequence. This entry belongs to a study of control samples from healthy donors and cancer patients. The CDR3 sequence is 13 residues long. Germline values: CDR1 MDHEN, CDR2 SYDVKM. Trimming removed 7 bases from V and 3 bases from J, with 13 bases in between. This table comes from immunoSEQ multiplex PCR, and its TCRdb copy is limited to in-frame clones, with some not included. The data show about 98,000 clones, about 92% seen once. Sequencing was performed on blood. The chain employs TRBV28 and TRBJ2-7; TRBD1 might be the D (6 bases). The clonotype comes from a young woman in good health. This CDR3 is CASTSTGVYEQYF. Here the CDR3 DNA reads TGTGCCAGCACCTCGACAGGAGTCTACGAGCAGTACTTC. Combining the CDR3 with reference TRBV28 and TRBJ2-7 gives the whole variable domain DVKVTQSSRYLVKRTGEKVFLECVQDMDHENMFWYRQDPGLGLRLIYFSYDVKMKEKGDIPEGYSVSREKKERFSLILESASTNQTSMYLCASTSTGVYEQYFGPGTRLTVT.